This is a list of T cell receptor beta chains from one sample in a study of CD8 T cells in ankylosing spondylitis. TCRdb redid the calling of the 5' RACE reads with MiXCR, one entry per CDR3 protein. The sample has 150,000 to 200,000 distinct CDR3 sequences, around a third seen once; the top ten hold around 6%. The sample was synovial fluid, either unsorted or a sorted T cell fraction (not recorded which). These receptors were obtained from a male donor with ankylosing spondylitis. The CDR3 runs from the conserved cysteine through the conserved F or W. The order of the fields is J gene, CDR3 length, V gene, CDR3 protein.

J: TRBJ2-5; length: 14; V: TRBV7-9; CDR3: CASSLKREGETQYF
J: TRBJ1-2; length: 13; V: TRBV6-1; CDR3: CASRTGKNYGYTF
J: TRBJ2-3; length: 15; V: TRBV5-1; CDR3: CASSLAASGRDTQYF
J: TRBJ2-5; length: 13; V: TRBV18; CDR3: CASSPPGMETQYF
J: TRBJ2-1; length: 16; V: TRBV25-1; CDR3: CASSEPPGAPYNEQFF
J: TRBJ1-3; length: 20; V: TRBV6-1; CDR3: CASSEHPTSSVAGKGNTIYF
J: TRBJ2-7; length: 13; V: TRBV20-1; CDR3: CSAYRDRDYEQYF
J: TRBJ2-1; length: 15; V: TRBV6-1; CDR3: CASSVSLRSHNEQFF
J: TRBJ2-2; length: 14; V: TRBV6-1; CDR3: CASSQHQNTGELFF
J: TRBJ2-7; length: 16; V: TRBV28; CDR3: CASSSYSRQGVDEQYF
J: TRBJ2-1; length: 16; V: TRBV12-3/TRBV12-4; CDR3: CASSARLAGEYNEQFF
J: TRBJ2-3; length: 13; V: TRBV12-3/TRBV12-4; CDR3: CASRLGSTDTQYF
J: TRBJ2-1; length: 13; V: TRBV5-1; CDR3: CASSSRGGSEQFF
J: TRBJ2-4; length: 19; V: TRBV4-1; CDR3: CASSPSLGLAADGGDIQYF
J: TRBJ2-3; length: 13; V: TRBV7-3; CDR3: CASSLVGRDTQYF
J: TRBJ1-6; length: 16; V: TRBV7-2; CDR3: CASSALITGGGSPLHF
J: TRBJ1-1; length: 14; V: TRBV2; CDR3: CASSEDRGRFEAFF
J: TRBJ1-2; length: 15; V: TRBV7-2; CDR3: CASSLGDRGHYGYTF
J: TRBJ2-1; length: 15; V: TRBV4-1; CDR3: CASSQGTSEVNEQFF
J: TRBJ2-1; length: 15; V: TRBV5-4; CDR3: CASRPTSGGDNEQFF
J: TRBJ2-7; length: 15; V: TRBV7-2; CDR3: CASSLKTGESYEQYF
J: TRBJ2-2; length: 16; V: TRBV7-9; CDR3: CASSATRPRGGEELFF
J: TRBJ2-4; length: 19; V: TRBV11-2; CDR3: CASSLTGLAGGRAKNIQYF
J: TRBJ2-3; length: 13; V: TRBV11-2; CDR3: CATQRGGSDTQYF
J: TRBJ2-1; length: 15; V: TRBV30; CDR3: CAWTRGPGGNNEQFF
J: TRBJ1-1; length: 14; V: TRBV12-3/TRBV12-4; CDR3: CASSPIGGGTEAFF
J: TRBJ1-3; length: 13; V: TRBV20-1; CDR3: CSASGAAGNTIYF
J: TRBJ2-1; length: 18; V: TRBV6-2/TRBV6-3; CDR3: CASSQRTITSGGYNEQFF
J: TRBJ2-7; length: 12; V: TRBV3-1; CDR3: CASSQMAYEQYF
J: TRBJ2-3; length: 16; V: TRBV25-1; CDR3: CASSESKGGGTDTQYF
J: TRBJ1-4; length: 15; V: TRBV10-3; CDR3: CAISDNQAGDEKLFF
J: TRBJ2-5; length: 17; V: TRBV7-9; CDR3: CASSRITGTGGVETQYF
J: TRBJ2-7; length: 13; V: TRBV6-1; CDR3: CASSEISYYEQYF
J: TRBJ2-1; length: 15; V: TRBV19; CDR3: CASSISRYSDNEQFF
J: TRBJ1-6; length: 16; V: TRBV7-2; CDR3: CASSLGTGSINSPLHF
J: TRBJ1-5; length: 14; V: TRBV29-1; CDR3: CSVDGTGGNQPQHF
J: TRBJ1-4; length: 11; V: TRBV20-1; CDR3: CSATTNEKLFF
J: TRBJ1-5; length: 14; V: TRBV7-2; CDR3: CASSLQTRNQPQHF
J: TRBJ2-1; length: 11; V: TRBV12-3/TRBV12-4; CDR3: CASSFSDEQFF
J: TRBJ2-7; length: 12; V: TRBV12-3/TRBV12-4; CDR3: CASTRETSRQYF
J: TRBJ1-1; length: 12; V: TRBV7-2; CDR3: CASGQRWSEAFF
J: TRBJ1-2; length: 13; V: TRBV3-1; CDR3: CASSPTGFYGYTF
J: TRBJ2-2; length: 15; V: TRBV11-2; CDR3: CASSILFRSTGELFF
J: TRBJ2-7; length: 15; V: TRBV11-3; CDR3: CASSLKPGATYEQYF
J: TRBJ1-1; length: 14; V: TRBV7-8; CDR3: CASSTSSGRPEAFF
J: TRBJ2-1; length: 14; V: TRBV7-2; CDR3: CASSPQGRYNEQFF
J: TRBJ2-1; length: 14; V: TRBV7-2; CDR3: CASSPPVGLNEQFF
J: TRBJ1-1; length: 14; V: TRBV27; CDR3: CASSTDRLNTEAFF
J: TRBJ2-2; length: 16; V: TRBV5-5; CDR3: CASSLPDSANTGELFF
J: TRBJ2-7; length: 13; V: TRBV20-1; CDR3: CSALGIEVYEQYF
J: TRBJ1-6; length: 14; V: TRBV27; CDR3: CASSWGSYNSPLHF
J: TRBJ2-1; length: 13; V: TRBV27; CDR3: CASSGKARNEQFF
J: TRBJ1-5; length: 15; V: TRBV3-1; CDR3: CASSQDRTGAQPQHF
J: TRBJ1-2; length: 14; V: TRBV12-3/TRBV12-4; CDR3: CASRQTGGGNGYTF
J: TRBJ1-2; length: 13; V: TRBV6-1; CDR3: CASSRQGQYGYTF
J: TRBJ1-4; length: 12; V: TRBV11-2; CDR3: CASSLVGVGLFF
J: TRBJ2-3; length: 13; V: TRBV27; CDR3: CASSDYLVGTQYF
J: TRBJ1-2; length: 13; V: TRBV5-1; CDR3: CASHIEGAGGYTF